Below are 21 T cell receptor beta chains sequenced from a single sample in a study of vaccination effects on CD4 cells after COVID-19. The table came from immunoSEQ multiplex PCR; TCRdb's copy has only in-frame clones and leaves some out. Of 75,000 to 100,000 clones listed, roughly 80% are singletons. What these receptors recognize is not known. Antigen-specific CD4+ T cells were expanded with viral peptide pools in the ViraFEST assay before sequencing. Following 10 days of culture, CD4+ T cells were isolated. Each participant received a vaccine that was either BNT162b2 or mRNA-1273, given as two doses. This specimen was CD4+ T cells from PBMCs cultured with HCoV-OC43 spike peptides, taken after COVID-19 vaccination. Indicated subset: HCoV-OC43 spike overlapping peptide pool stimulation. The receptors here all came from a human donor who received a COVID-19 vaccine.

The V and J genes are TRBV5-1 and TRBJ1-2; D is possibly TRBD1 (6 bases). CDR1 SGHRS and CDR2 YFSETQ come from the germline V gene. This CDR3 contains 17 residues. V lost 4 bases, J lost 5 bases, and 24 bases lay in between. DNA for the CDR3: TGCGCCAGCAGCCCTACACAGGGAACCGGGAAGGTATATGGCTACACCTTC. Its translation is CASSPTQGTGKVYGYTF.

This chain connects TRBV10-3 to TRBJ2-6; 9 nucleotides agree with TRBD1. CDR3 length: 16 residues. J gave up 0 bases and V 6 bases, and 3 bases lay outside the gene matches. Germline V gene data show CDR1 as ENHRY and CDR2 as SYGVKD. The CDR3 DNA reads TGTGCCATCAGACGGACAGGGGACTCTGGGGCCAACGTCCTGACTTTC. This sequence encodes CAIRRTGDSGANVLTF.

The chain links TRBV24-1 to TRBJ2-5, with 9 bases fitting TRBD1. The V segment lost 7 bases and the J segment 5 bases; nucleotides outside the gene matches: 7. The CDR3 consists of 14 residues. Looked up from germline, CDR1 is KGHDR and CDR2 is SFDVKD. In nucleotides, the CDR3 is TGTGCCACCAGAGGGACAGGGCGGCGGGAGACCCAGTACTTC. Translation: CATRGTGRRETQYF.

This clone has just one count. The chain links TRBV4-3 to TRBJ1-2; weak D call: TRBD1 (5 bases). Germline V gene data show CDR1 as LGHNA and CDR2 as YSLEER. Between the trimmed V and J ends, which lost 0 bases and 6 bases, there was a span of 14 bases. There are 15 residues in the CDR3. CDR3 loop: CASSQDLQGEDGYTF. CDR3 bases: TGCGCCAGCAGCCAAGATTTGCAGGGAGAGGATGGCTACACCTTC.

The chain recombines TRBV18 with TRBJ1-6, with D hard to call. Germline V gene data show CDR1 as KGHSH and CDR2 as LQKENI. The CDR3 contains 15 residues. V was trimmed by 5 bases and J by 0 bases, leaving 8 bases between them. The CDR3, as DNA: TGTGCCAGCTCAGGGCAGAGCTCCTATAATTCACCCCTCCACTTT. It translates to CASSGQSSYNSPLHF. The entire variable domain, with the rest obtained from reference TRBV18 and TRBJ1-6, is as follows: NAGVMQNPRHLVRRRGQEARLRCSPMKGHSHVYWYRQLPEEGLKFMVYLQKENIIDESGMPKERFSAEFPKEGPSILRIQQVVRGDSAAYFCASSGQSSYNSPLHFGNGTRLTVT.

The chain uses TRBV6-4 and TRBJ1-4; D gene unclear. V lost 0 bases, J lost 10 bases, and 6 bases lay in between. Per germline, CDR1 MRHNA and CDR2 SNTAGT. This CDR3 comprises 12 residues. The CDR3, as DNA: TGTGCCAGCAGTGACTCGGGCAGAAAACTGTTTTTT. This codes for CASSDSGRKLFF.

The V and J genes are TRBV12-3 or TRBV12-4 and TRBJ2-1, with a possible D match to TRBD1 (6 bases). Trimming shortened V by 8 bases and J by 4 bases, and 12 bases separated the two germline ends. CDR3 length: 13 residues. CDR3 amino acids: CASRLDSYNEQFF. The CDR3 DNA follows: TGTGCCAGCCGGCTGGACAGTTACAATGAGCAGTTCTTC.

In DNA, the CDR3 is TGCGCCAGCAGCCGGCAGGTCTCTGGAAACACCATATATTTT. Encoded protein: CASSRQVSGNTIYF. The chain has TRBV4-3 and TRBJ1-3; unclear D gene. CDR1 and CDR2 (germline): LGHNA, YSLEER. The CDR3 spans 14 residues. Trimming pared 4 bases from V and 0 bases from J, leaving 7 bases between.

This chain joins TRBV2 and TRBJ2-7; 11 bases are shared with TRBD1. The length of the CDR3 is 14 residues. The J segment lost 4 bases and the V segment lost 5 bases, leaving 4 bases of the junction unmatched. CDR1 is SNHLY and CDR2 is FYNNEI in the germline V gene. The CDR3, as DNA: TGTGCCAGCAGTAGGACAGGGGGCCTTTACGAGCAGTACGTC. It is translated as CASSRTGGLYEQYV.

This clone has only a few counts. The chain is built from TRBV15 and TRBJ1-6; possible D gene TRBD1, 6 bases. V was cut by 1 base and J by 10 bases, with 14 bases left in between. The V gene's germline CDR1 is LNHNV and CDR2 YYDKDF (reference sequence). The CDR3 loop spans 15 amino acids. The CDR3 loop is CATSRVQGRGSPLHF. The CDR3, as DNA: TGTGCCACCAGCAGAGTACAGGGAAGAGGATCACCCCTCCACTTT.

This clone came up once. The V call is TRBV3-1 (or the pseudogene TRBV3-2), the J call TRBJ1-3, with D possibly being TRBD1 (6 bases). Trimming removed 2 bases at V and 4 bases at J, with 9 bases between. The CDR3 is 14 residues long. In germline, CDR1 is LGHDT, CDR2 YNNKEL (reference sequence). In nucleotides, the CDR3 is TGTGCCAGCAGCCAACAGGGGACCGGAAACACCATATATTTT. It encodes CASSQQGTGNTIYF.

The chain links TRBV5-1 to TRBJ2-2; the D is unclear. This CDR3 contains 16 residues. Trimming took off 0 bases at V and 1 base at J, with 10 bases between the two ends. Per the germline V gene, CDR1 is SGHRS and CDR2 is YFSETQ. CDR3 sequence reads: CASSLGRLLNTGELFF. The CDR3 DNA sequence: TGCGCCAGCAGCTTGGGACGGCTACTGAACACCGGGGAGCTGTTTTTT.

The rearrangement uses TRBV25-1 and TRBJ1-4; D call uncertain. Trimming left V 2 bases short and J 4 bases short, with 8 bases between. The CDR3 is made up of 14 amino acids. CDR1 and CDR2 from the germline V gene are MGHDK and SYGVNS. The CDR3 loop is CASSENRDNEKLFF. CDR3 in DNA: TGTGCCAGCAGTGAAAACAGAGATAATGAAAAACTGTTTTTT.

The rearrangement joins TRBV30 to TRBJ2-1, with D perhaps matching TRBD1 (5 bases). Looked up from germline, CDR1 is GTSNPN and CDR2 is SVGIG (reference sequence). There are 12 residues in the CDR3. Between the trimmed V and J ends, which lost 2 bases and 7 bases, there was a span of 9 bases. CDR3 in DNA: TGTGCCTGGAGTTTCAGGGTAAATGAGCAGTTCTTC. Translated, it gives CAWSFRVNEQFF.

This clone was seen a few times. The chain couples TRBV4-2 to TRBJ1-1, with D unresolved. The germline gives CDR1 LGHNA, CDR2 YNFKEQ. The CDR3 has 16 residues. With 4 bases removed from V and 0 bases from J, the gap between germline ends came to 15 bases. The chain's CDR3 is CASSPLRGEVNTEAFF. The CDR3 region has the DNA TGTGCCAGCAGCCCCTTGCGCGGAGAAGTGAACACTGAAGCTTTCTTT.

This rearrangement joins TRBV9 to TRBJ2-2; D uncertain. Germline V gives CDR1 SGDLS, CDR2 YYNGEE. CDR3 length: 13 residues. V was shortened by 2 bases and J by 3 bases, with 5 bases between the two germline ends. As DNA, the CDR3 is TGTGCCAGCAGCGTCGTCTACACCGGGGAGCTGTTTTTT. Its translation: CASSVVYTGELFF. Combining the CDR3 with reference TRBV9 and TRBJ2-2 gives the whole variable domain DSGVTQTPKHLITATGQRVTLRCSPRSGDLSVYWYQQSLDQGLQFLIQYYNGEERAKGNILERFSAQQFPDLHSELNLSSLELGDSALYFCASSVVYTGELFFGEGSRLTVL.

This CDR3 is CASSLVPGGGYTF. The CDR3 DNA sequence: TGTGCCAGCAGCTTGGTTCCAGGGGGGGGCTACACCTTC. The chain couples TRBV5-6 to TRBJ1-2, with 7 bases lining up with TRBD1. The CDR3 spans 13 residues. V was clipped by 0 bases and J by 8 bases; unmatched bases: 4. Per the germline V gene, CDR1 is SGHDT and CDR2 is YYEEEE.

V is TRBV24-1 and J is TRBJ1-5, with TRBD1 matching over 9 bases. The junction had 11 bases not matched to a gene; V was cut back by 4 bases and J by 2 bases. CDR1 KGHDR and CDR2 SFDVKD come from the germline V gene. The CDR3 is 18 residues long. The DNA of the CDR3 is TGTGCCACCAGTGAATCTCACAGGGGGCGAGACGGCAATCAGCCCCAGCATTTT. Its protein product is CATSESHRGRDGNQPQHF.

The chain combines TRBV5-5 with TRBJ1-4; a possible D gene is TRBD1 (5 bases). The length of the CDR3 is 15 residues. Germline V lookup: CDR1 SGHKS, CDR2 YYEKEE (reference sequence). The germline V and J ends were trimmed by 9 bases and 5 bases, with 20 bases remaining between them. In DNA form, the CDR3 reads TGTGCCACTAGCAGGGAGAGAGGCCCCAATGAAAAACTGTTTTTT. Amino acids: CATSRERGPNEKLFF.

This rearrangement joins TRBV25-1 to TRBJ2-5, with 9 bases lining up with TRBD1. The V segment lost 6 bases and the J segment 4 bases; nucleotides outside the gene matches: 9. CDR1 and CDR2 from the germline V gene are MGHDK and SYGVNS. CDR3 length: 15 amino acids. CDR3 residues: CASRETGGSGETQYF. The CDR3 nucleotides are TGTGCCAGCAGGGAAACAGGGGGCTCAGGAGAGACCCAGTACTTC.

This clone was found a few times. V and J are TRBV6-5 and TRBJ1-4; no definite D call. Trimming removed 6 bases from V and 3 bases from J, with 11 bases in between. CDR3 length: 14 residues. Germline V gene lookup returns CDR1 MNHEY and CDR2 SVGAGI. This chain's CDR3 is CASRGGGANEKLFF. CDR3 nucleotide sequence: TGTGCCAGCAGGGGCGGTGGGGCTAATGAAAAACTGTTTTTT.